This TCR beta chain originates from a study of blood T cell repertoires in COVID-19. Study overall: In Cohort 3, a recovered donor had either two negative PCRs, clearance, or symptom resolution. The United States, Italy and Spain supplied acute and convalescent COVID-19 samples.

This CDR3 region has 15 residues. V shed 5 bases, J shed 7 bases, and the junction held 6 bases outside the gene matches. Germline V gene lookup returns CDR1 LNHNV and CDR2 YYDKDF (reference sequence). Allocation to cohorts depended on clinical history reported by the participants. TCRdb's copy holds only in-frame clones and misses some; the assay was immunoSEQ multiplex PCR. The table includes 350,000 to 450,000 clones, roughly 86% detected once. The specimen sequenced was PBMCs or T cells enriched from blood (not recorded which). The receptor was isolated from a man aged 35 to 55 in a cohort exposed to, infected with or recovered from COVID-19 (not recorded which). V gene TRBV15 combines with J gene TRBJ2-3; 13 bases match TRBD2. CDR3 sequence (DNA): TGTGCCACCAGCGAACTAGCGGGAGGGCCCTATACGCAGTATTTT. It yields the protein CATSELAGGPYTQYF.